The clone carrying this TCR beta chain came up many times. Its antigen is currently unknown. Stated time point: persistent/refractory GD, antithyroid drugs over 5 years with positive TRAb. Extracted PBMC RNA gave rise to the TCR library. Investigators report Graves' disease was diagnosed under American Thyroid Association guidelines. A volume of roughly 9.1 milliliters of peripheral blood was collected in EDTA tubes. V was pared by 2 bases and J by 4 bases, with 5 bases of the junction left unmatched. The length of the CDR3 is 15 residues. Germline V gives CDR1 MDHEN, CDR2 SYDVKM. This record comes from a study of regulatory T cells in long-lasting Graves disease. The study, taken as a whole, reports: Thyroid tissue went unexamined; only peripheral blood was analyzed. Among persistent patients, a larger number of public clonotypes were shared (about 3,000) than among newly diagnosed patients (about 1,000).

Both iRepertoire HTBI primers and Arm-PCR of CDR3 regions were used to build the TCR beta libraries. TCRdb used MiXCR to reprocess the multiplex PCR reads, holding one entry per CDR3 protein. There are 300,000 to 400,000 distinct CDR3 sequences in the sample; around 20% occur only once, and less than 35% lies in the top ten. The rearrangement links TRBV28 to TRBJ1-2; TRBD1 matches at 9 bases. This specimen was peripheral blood mononuclear cells (PBMCs), taken when the disease was refractory, from a patient treated with antithyroid drugs. This receptor was identified in a female donor with Graves disease. CDR3 sequence: CASSLMGDRVYGYTF. CDR3 coding DNA: TGTGCCAGCAGTTTAATGGGGGACAGGGTCTATGGCTACACCTTC.